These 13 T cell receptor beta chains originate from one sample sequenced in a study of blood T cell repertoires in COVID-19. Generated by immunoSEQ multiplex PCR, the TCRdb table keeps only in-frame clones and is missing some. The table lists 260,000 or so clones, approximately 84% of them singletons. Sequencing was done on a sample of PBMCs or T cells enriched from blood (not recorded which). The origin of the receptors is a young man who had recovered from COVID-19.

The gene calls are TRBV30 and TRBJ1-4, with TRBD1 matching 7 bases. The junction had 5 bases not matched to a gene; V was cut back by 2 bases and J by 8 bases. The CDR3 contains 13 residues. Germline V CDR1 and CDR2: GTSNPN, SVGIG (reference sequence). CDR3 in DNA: TGTGCCTGGAGTACCAGGGGGGAAGAAAAACTGTTTTTT. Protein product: CAWSTRGEEKLFF.

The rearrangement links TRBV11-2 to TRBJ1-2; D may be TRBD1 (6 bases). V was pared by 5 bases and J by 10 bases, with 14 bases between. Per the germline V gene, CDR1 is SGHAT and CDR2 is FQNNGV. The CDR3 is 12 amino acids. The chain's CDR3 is CASSLRGRDYTF. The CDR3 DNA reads TGTGCCAGCAGCCTCAGGGGCCGGGACTACACCTTC.

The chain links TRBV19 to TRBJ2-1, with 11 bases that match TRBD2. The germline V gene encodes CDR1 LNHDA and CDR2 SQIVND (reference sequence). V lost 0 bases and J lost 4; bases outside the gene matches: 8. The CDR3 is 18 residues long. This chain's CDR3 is CASSIDRVAGGPYNEQFF. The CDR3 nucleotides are TGTGCCAGTAGTATAGACCGGGTAGCGGGGGGGCCTTACAATGAGCAGTTCTTC.

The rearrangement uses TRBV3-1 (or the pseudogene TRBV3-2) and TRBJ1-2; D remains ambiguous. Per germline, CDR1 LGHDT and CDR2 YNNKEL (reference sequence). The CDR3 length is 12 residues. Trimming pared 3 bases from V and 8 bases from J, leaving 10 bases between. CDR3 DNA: TGTGCCAGCAGCCAGGCTTTAAGAGGCTACACCTTC. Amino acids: CASSQALRGYTF.

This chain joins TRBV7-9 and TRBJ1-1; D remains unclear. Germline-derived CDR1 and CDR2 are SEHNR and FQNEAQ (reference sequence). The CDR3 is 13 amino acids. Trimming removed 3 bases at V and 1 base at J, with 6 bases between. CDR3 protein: CASSFEENTEAFF. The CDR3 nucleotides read TGTGCCAGCAGCTTCGAGGAGAACACTGAAGCTTTCTTT.

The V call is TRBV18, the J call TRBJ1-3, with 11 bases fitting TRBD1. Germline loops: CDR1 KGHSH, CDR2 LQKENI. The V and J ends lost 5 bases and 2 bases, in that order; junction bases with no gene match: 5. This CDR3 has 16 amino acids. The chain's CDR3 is CASSSGQGAAGNTIYF. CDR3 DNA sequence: TGTGCCAGCTCAAGTGGACAGGGGGCAGCTGGAAACACCATATATTTT.

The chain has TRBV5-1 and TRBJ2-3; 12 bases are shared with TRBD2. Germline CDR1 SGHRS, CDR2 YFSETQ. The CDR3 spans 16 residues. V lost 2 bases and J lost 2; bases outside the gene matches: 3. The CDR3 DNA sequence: TGCGCCAGCAGCTTCACTAGCGGGAGGTACACAGATACGCAGTATTTT. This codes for CASSFTSGRYTDTQYF.

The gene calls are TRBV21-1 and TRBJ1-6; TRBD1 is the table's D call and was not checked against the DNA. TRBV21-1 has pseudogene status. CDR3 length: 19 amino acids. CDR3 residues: CASSKEGVGGQGLPSPLHF. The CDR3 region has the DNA TGTGCCAGCAGCAAAGAAGGGGTTGGAGGACAGGGCCTTCCTTCACCCCTCCACTTT.

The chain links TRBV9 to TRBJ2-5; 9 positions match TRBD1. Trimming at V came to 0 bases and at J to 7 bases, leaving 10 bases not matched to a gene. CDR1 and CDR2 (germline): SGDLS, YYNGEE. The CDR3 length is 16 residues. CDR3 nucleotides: TGTGCCAGCAGCGTAGGAAGTCGGGGACAGGGTTTGACCCAGTACTTC. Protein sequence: CASSVGSRGQGLTQYF.

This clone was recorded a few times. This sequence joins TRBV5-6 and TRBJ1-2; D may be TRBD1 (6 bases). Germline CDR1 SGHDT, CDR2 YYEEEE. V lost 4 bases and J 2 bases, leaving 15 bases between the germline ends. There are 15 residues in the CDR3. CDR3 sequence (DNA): TGTGCCAGCAGCCGATACAGGGTGGGCAACTATGGCTACACCTTC. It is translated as CASSRYRVGNYGYTF.

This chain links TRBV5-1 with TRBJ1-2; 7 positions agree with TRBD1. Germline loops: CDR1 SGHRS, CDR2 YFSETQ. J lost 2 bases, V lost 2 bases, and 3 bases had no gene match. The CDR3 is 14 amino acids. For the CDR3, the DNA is TGCGCCAGCAGCTTTCCGGACAGGAACTATGGCTACACCTTC. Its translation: CASSFPDRNYGYTF.

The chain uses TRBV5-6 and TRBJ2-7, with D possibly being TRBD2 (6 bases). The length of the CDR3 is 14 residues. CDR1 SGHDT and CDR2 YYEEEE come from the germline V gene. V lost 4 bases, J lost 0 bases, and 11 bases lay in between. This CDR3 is CASSLALSSYEQYF. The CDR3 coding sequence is TGTGCCAGCAGCCTAGCGCTCTCCTCCTACGAGCAGTACTTC.

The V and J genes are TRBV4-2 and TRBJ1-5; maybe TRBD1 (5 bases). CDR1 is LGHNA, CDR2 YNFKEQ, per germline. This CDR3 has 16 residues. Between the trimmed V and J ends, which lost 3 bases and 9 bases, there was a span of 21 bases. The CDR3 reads CASSQTASGPAGPQHF. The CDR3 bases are TGTGCCAGCAGCCAGACGGCGTCAGGGCCCGCTGGGCCCCAGCATTTT.